The present entry profiles one TCR beta chain with its context. The sample is drawn from a study of blood T cell repertoires in COVID-19. Study-wide background: COVID-19 samples from acute and convalescent phases originated in the United States, Italy and Spain. Nucleic acid was either cDNA or gDNA, and it came from T cells, B-cell-depleted T cells, or PBMCs.

Per the original methods: Estimated nucleated cell counts came from reference gene primer amplification. Profiling relied on immunoSEQ multiplex PCR, and the TCRdb table lists in-frame clones only, not all of them. V, J and clone size were drawn from that table, and D and trimming were deduced from the DNA. This table has fewer than 200,000 clones, roughly four fifths appearing once. This CDR3 comprises 12 residues. Trimming cost V 5 bases and J 10 bases, with 12 bases left between them. The TCR originated in an elderly woman with acute or convalescent COVID-19. The sample comprised peripheral blood. This sequence joins TRBV12-3 or TRBV12-4 and TRBJ2-1, with D perhaps TRBD2 (6 bases). The CDR3 DNA follows: TGTGCCAGCAGTGGGACTTTGGGGGAGCAGTTCTTC. The encoded protein is CASSGTLGEQFF.